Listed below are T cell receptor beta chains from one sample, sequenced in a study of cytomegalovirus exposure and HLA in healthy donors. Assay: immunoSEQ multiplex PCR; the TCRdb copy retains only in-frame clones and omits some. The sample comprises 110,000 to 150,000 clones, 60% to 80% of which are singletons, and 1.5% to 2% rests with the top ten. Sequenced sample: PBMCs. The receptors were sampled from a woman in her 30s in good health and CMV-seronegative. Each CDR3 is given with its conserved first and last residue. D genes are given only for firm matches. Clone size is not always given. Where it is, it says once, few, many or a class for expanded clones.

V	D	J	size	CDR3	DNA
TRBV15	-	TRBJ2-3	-	CATSREASSTDTQYF	TGTGCCACCAGCAGAGAGGCTAGCTCCACAGATACGCAGTATTTT
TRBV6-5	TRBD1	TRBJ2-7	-	CASSRQGGSYEQYF	TGTGCCAGCAGTAGACAGGGGGGGTCCTACGAGCAGTACTTC
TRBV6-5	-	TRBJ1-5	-	CASEQGLNQPQHF	TGTGCCAGCGAACAGGGACTAAATCAGCCCCAGCATTTT
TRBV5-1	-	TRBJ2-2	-	CASSLAGGGNGELFF	TGCGCCAGCAGCTTGGCCGGCGGGGGCAACGGGGAGCTGTTTTTT
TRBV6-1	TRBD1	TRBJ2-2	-	CASSEGRGLSGELFF	TGTGCCAGCAGTGAAGGAAGGGGGCTGAGCGGGGAGCTGTTTTTT
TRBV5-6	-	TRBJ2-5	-	CASSSLGLGQYQETQYF	TGTGCCAGCAGCTCGTTGGGCCTCGGACAGTACCAAGAGACCCAGTACTTC
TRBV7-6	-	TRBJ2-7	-	CASSSGLRTDEQYF	TGTGCCAGCAGCTCGGGACTGCGGACGGACGAGCAGTACTTC
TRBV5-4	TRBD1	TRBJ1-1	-	CASRPGTGVAFF	TGTGCCAGCAGGCCGGGGACAGGGGTGGCTTTCTTT
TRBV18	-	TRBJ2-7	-	CANSPRLQEGSYEQYF	TGTGCCAACTCACCCAGGCTACAGGAGGGATCCTACGAGCAGTACTTC
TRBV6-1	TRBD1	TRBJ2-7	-	CASSDGQGGEQYF	TGTGCCAGCAGTGACGGACAGGGCGGCGAGCAGTACTTC
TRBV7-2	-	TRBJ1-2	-	CASQKDSRNYGYTF	TGTGCCTCCCAGAAGGACAGTCGTAACTATGGCTACACCTTC
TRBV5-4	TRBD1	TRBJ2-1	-	CASSDRDSYNEQFF	TGTGCCAGCTCTGACAGGGACTCCTACAATGAGCAGTTCTTC
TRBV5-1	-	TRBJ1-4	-	CASSSRTLKGEKLFF	TGCGCCAGCAGCTCCCGGACACTAAAAGGTGAAAAACTGTTTTTT
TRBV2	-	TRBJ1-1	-	CASALSPGTEAFF	TGTGCCAGCGCCTTAAGCCCAGGGACTGAAGCTTTCTTT
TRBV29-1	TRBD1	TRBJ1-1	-	CSAQTGGTNTEAFF	TGCAGCGCCCAGACAGGGGGCACGAACACTGAAGCTTTCTTT
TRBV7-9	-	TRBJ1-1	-	CASSPWESNTEAFF	TGTGCCAGCAGCCCTTGGGAGTCGAACACTGAAGCTTTCTTT
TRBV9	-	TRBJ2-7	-	CASSPSGGYEQYF	TGTGCCAGCAGCCCGTCCGGGGGCTACGAGCAGTACTTC
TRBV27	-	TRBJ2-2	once	CASHGLAGTGELFF	TGTGCCAGCCACGGGCTGGCGGGCACCGGGGAGCTGTTTTTT
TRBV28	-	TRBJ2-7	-	CASGLQLSYEQYF	TGTGCCAGCGGGCTCCAGCTCTCCTACGAGCAGTACTTC
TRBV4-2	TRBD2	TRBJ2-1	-	CASSGAGLADNEQFF	TGTGCCAGCAGCGGTGCGGGACTAGCGGACAATGAGCAGTTCTTC
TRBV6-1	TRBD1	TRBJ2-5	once	CASSESILGTGKETQYF	TGTGCCAGCAGCGAAAGTATACTCGGGACAGGCAAAGAGACCCAGTACTTC
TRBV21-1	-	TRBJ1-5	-	CASSKVLRQGNQPQHF	TGTGCCAGCAGCAAAGTTTTGAGACAGGGAAATCAGCCCCAGCATTTT
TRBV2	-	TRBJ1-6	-	CASSDRVGRAPSYNSPLHF	TGTGCCAGCAGTGACCGAGTCGGCAGGGCGCCCTCCTATAATTCACCCCTCCACTTT
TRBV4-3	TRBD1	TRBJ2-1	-	CASSQYYADRDYNEQFF	TGCGCCAGCAGCCAATACTACGCGGACAGGGACTACAATGAGCAGTTCTTC
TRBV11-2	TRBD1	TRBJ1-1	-	CASSVRQGATEAFF	TGTGCCAGCAGCGTTAGGCAGGGGGCTACTGAAGCTTTCTTT
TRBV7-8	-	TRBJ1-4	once	CASSLQGPPEKLFF	TGTGCCAGCAGCTTACAGGGTCCCCCCGAAAAACTGTTTTTT
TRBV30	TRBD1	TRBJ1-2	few	CASPGTVYGYTF	TGTGCCAGCCCCGGGACAGTCTATGGCTACACCTTC
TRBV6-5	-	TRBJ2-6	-	CASSYSRTTGANVLTF	TGTGCCAGCAGTTACTCGCGGACAACTGGGGCCAACGTCCTGACTTTC
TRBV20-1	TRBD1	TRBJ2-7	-	CSWDRIYEQYF	TGCAGTTGGGACAGGATCTACGAGCAGTACTTC
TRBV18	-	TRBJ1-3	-	CASSINSGNTIYF	TGTGCCAGCTCAATCAACTCTGGAAACACCATATATTTT
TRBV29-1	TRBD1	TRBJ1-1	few	CSVRKQTGEAFF	TGCAGCGTTCGTAAACAGACAGGGGAAGCTTTCTTT
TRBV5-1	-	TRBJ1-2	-	CASSPLFSPQAGQVYGYTF	TGCGCCAGCAGCCCCCTCTTTTCGCCACAAGCAGGGCAGGTCTATGGCTACACCTTC
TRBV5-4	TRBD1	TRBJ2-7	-	CASSSFQGASGEQYF	TGTGCCAGCAGCTCATTCCAGGGGGCTTCGGGGGAGCAGTACTTC
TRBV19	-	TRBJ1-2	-	CASTSGSFNYGYTF	TGTGCCAGTACCTCAGGGTCCTTTAACTATGGCTACACCTTC
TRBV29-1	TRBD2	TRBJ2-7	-	CSGLWGGEQYF	TGCAGCGGCCTCTGGGGGGGGGAGCAGTACTTC
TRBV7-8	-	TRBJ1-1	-	CASSILGARVNTEAFF	TGTGCCAGCAGCATCCTCGGAGCGCGAGTGAACACTGAAGCTTTCTTT
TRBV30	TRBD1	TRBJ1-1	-	CAWTRDSNKNTEAFF	TGTGCCTGGACCCGGGACAGTAACAAAAACACTGAAGCTTTCTTT
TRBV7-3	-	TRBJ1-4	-	CASSLERAGSGKLFF	TGTGCCAGCAGCTTAGAACGGGCCGGCAGCGGAAAACTGTTTTTT
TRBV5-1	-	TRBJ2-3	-	CASSPDSPTDTQYF	TGCGCCAGCAGCCCCGACTCTCCCACAGATACGCAGTATTTT
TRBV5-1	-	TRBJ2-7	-	CASSSGHHDEQYF	TGCGCCAGCAGCTCGGGACATCATGATGAGCAGTACTTC
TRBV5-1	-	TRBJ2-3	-	CASSLSGYSTDTQYF	TGCGCCAGCAGCCTTAGCGGCTATAGCACAGATACGCAGTATTTT
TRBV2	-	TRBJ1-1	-	CASSEVGGNAEAFF	TGTGCCAGCAGTGAAGTTGGGGGGAACGCTGAAGCTTTCTTT
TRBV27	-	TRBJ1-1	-	CASSTLRGTEAFF	TGTGCCAGCAGCACCCTACGAGGGACTGAAGCTTTCTTT
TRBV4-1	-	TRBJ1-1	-	CASSHGGTEAFF	TGCGCCAGCAGCCACGGGGGAACTGAAGCTTTCTTT
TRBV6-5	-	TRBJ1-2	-	CASGGWQGPNYGYTF	TGTGCCAGCGGGGGATGGCAGGGGCCAAACTATGGCTACACCTTC
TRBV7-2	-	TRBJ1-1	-	CASSPGGQGNTEAFF	TGTGCCAGCAGCCCGGGGGGGCAGGGAAACACTGAAGCTTTCTTT
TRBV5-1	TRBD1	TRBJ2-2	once	CASSLGQGVRTGELFF	TGCGCCAGCAGCTTGGGGCAGGGGGTTCGTACCGGGGAGCTGTTTTTT